A single sample is the source of the 21 T cell receptor beta chains below, sequenced in a study of T cells after posttransplantation cyclophosphamide. Produced via immunoSEQ multiplex PCR; TCRdb's table is partial and in-frame only. The sample contains about 6,800 clones, 92% of which appear only once. Treatment was busulfan-fludarabine conditioning, a marrow graft, and cyclophosphamide on days +3 and +4. The sample was PBMCs, taken around 1,500 days after allogeneic stem cell transplant with posttransplant cyclophosphamide. These receptors were taken from a female patient in her fifties who received an allogeneic stem cell transplant from a related donor, was CMV-positive, and had no GVHD. Some T cells may possibly be graft donor cells.

The rearrangement joins TRBV19 to TRBJ2-7; a possible D gene is TRBD1 (5 bases). V lost 7 bases to trimming and J lost 3 bases, with 19 bases between them. This CDR3 has 15 amino acids. Germline V CDR1 and CDR2: LNHDA, SQIVND (reference sequence). The CDR3 loop is CASIRVTGPVYEQYF. The CDR3 region has the DNA TGTGCCAGTATAAGGGTAACAGGTCCCGTCTACGAGCAGTACTTC.

V gene TRBV19 combines with J gene TRBJ2-1; 8 positions agree with TRBD1. The CDR3 loop spans 15 amino acids. Per germline, CDR1 LNHDA and CDR2 SQIVND (reference sequence). V shed 7 bases and J 6 bases; nucleotides not matched to a gene: 11. CDR3 loop: CASTTLGQGINEQFF. CDR3 coding DNA: TGTGCCAGTACTACGCTCGGACAGGGAATCAATGAGCAGTTCTTC.

The chain joins TRBV19 to TRBJ2-7; D may be TRBD2 (6 bases). This CDR3 is 11 amino acids long. In germline, CDR1 is LNHDA, CDR2 SQIVND (reference sequence). The germline V and J ends were trimmed by 7 bases and 2 bases, with 6 bases remaining between them. CDR3 DNA: TGTGCCAGTACTAGCGCCTACGAGCAGTACTTC. Translated, it gives CASTSAYEQYF.

This chain links TRBV11-2 with TRBJ1-6; possibly TRBD1 for D (5 bases). The CDR3 is 14 amino acids. CDR1 and CDR2 from the germline V gene are SGHAT and FQNNGV. The V and J ends lost 1 base and 13 bases respectively, with 14 bases between them. CDR3 region: CASSLAGAYSPLHF. Written as DNA, the CDR3 is TGTGCCAGCAGCTTAGCTGGGGCTTACTCCCCCCTCCACTTT. Supplemented by reference TRBV11-2 and TRBJ1-6, the full variable domain reads EAGVAQSPRYKIIEKRQSVAFWCNPISGHATLYWYQQILGQGPKLLIQFQNNGVVDDSQLPKDRFSAERLKGVDSTLKIQPAKLEDSAVYLCASSLAGAYSPLHFGNGTRLTVT.

This chain joins TRBV19 and TRBJ1-1; tentative D call: TRBD1 (5 bases). V dropped 6 bases and J dropped 4 bases, with 15 bases sitting between them. Germline-derived CDR1 and CDR2 are LNHDA and SQIVND (reference sequence). This CDR3 comprises 14 residues. CDR3 amino acids: CASSLGQGVTEAFF. DNA for the CDR3: TGTGCCAGTAGCCTGGGGCAGGGCGTCACTGAAGCTTTCTTT.

The V and J genes are TRBV5-8 and TRBJ2-7; TRBD2 aligns across 7 bases. The CDR3 consists of 15 residues. Trimming took 0 bases from V and 6 from J; bases not matched to a gene: 9. The V gene's germline CDR1 is SGHTS and CDR2 YDEGEE. CDR3 sequence: CASSLAWIAGSEQYF. The CDR3 DNA sequence: TGTGCCAGCAGCTTGGCCTGGATAGCGGGCTCCGAGCAGTACTTC.

V and J are TRBV30 and TRBJ1-2; 9 nucleotides line up with TRBD1. Germline assignment: CDR1 GTSNPN and CDR2 SVGIG (reference sequence). The V segment lost 4 bases and the J segment 3 bases; nucleotides outside the gene matches: 3. This CDR3 has 13 amino acids. The CDR3 sequence is CAWTDRGDYGYTF. The CDR3 DNA reads TGTGCCTGGACGGACAGGGGCGACTATGGCTACACCTTC.

The chain has TRBV5-1 and TRBJ2-5; 10 positions match TRBD2. Per the germline V gene, CDR1 is SGHRS and CDR2 is YFSETQ. V lost 5 bases and J lost 2; bases outside the gene matches: 6. The length of the CDR3 is 15 residues. CDR3 amino acids: CASRDSGRPQETQYF. The CDR3 coding sequence is TGCGCCAGCAGGGATAGCGGGAGGCCACAAGAGACCCAGTACTTC.

This clone was seen a single time. The chain links TRBV25-1 to TRBJ2-3; D is perhaps TRBD2 (5 bases). The CDR3 runs 17 residues. Trimming took 4 bases from V and 0 from J, leaving 17 bases between them. Per germline, CDR1 MGHDK and CDR2 SYGVNS. The CDR3 region is CASSGRRRPASTDTQYF. CDR3 sequence (DNA): TGTGCCAGCAGTGGGAGGCGGAGACCGGCTAGCACAGATACGCAGTATTTT.

The gene calls are TRBV27 and TRBJ2-3; 12 bases line up with TRBD1. The CDR3 loop spans 16 amino acids. Trimming at V came to 3 bases and at J to 6 bases, leaving 7 bases not matched to a gene. Germline-derived CDR1 and CDR2 are MNHEY and SMNVEV (reference sequence). CDR3 nucleotide sequence: TGTGCCAGCAGTTTCCCTGGGACAGGGGGCGCCGATACGCAGTATTTT. This encodes CASSFPGTGGADTQYF.

The genes are TRBV4-1 and TRBJ2-1; the D is unclear. There are 12 residues in the CDR3. Between the trimmed V and J ends, which lost 0 bases and 8 bases, there was a span of 5 bases. Germline V lookup: CDR1 MGHRA, CDR2 YSYEKL. In nucleotides, the CDR3 is TGCGCCAGCAGCCAAGAGGCATATGAGCAGTTCTTC. Translating it yields CASSQEAYEQFF.

Points on this clone: One end of the junction varies from germline; a read error may be responsible. The chain combines TRBV5-1 with TRBJ2-7; maybe TRBD2 (5 bases). This CDR3 is 20 amino acids long. Germline V gives CDR1 SGHRS, CDR2 YFSETQ. CDR3 coding DNA: TGCGCCGGCAGCTCACCTCCCCTCCGGGAATCTCATCTAATCTCCTACGAGCAGTACTTC. Translation: CAGSSPPLRESHLISYEQYF.

This chain joins TRBV11-1 and TRBJ2-1; 8 bases are a match to TRBD2. Trimming at V came to 5 bases and at J to 8 bases, leaving 8 bases not matched to a gene. Germline V gene lookup returns CDR1 SGHAT and CDR2 FQDESV (reference sequence). CDR3 length: 14 residues. CDR3 bases: TGTGCCAGCAGCCAACCGGGCGGGGGGTATGAGCAGTTCTTC. Protein sequence: CASSQPGGGYEQFF.

This clone came up once. At one boundary the junction diverges from the germline segment, which might be a read error. V usage is TRBV5-6 and J usage is TRBJ1-1, with 8 nucleotides matching TRBD1. CDR1 is SGHDT and CDR2 is YYEEEE in the germline V gene. CDR3 length: 17 amino acids. Here the CDR3 DNA reads TGTGCCAGCAGCCAAACCGGGACAGGCGGTCGTGGGACCCGTTGGAGTTTT. Translation: CASSQTGTGGRGTRWSF. Using reference TRBV5-6 and TRBJ1-1 for the parts outside the CDR3, the full variable domain is DAGVTQSPTHLIKTRGQQVTLRCSPKSGHDTVSWYQQALGQGPQFIFQYYEEEERQRGNFPDRFSGHQFPNYSSELNVNALLLGDSALYLCASSQTGTGGRGTRWSFGQGTRLTVV.

The V gene is TRBV29-1, the J gene TRBJ2-1; possibly TRBD1 for D (6 bases). Trimming took off 5 bases at V and 3 bases at J, with 8 bases between the two ends. Looked up from germline, CDR1 is SQVTM and CDR2 is ANQGSEA. The CDR3 length is 12 residues. CDR3 sequence (DNA): TGCAGCGTTTTGGACAGCTACAATGAGCAGTTCTTC. This encodes CSVLDSYNEQFF.

This chain joins TRBV9 and TRBJ2-2, with TRBD1 matching over 10 bases. CDR1 SGDLS and CDR2 YYNGEE come from the germline V gene. This CDR3 has 15 amino acids. Trimming at V came to 7 bases and at J to 3 bases, leaving 6 bases not matched to a gene. The DNA of the CDR3 is TGTGCCAGCTCGGCCGGGACAGGGGACACCGGGGAGCTGTTTTTT. This sequence encodes CASSAGTGDTGELFF.

The gene calls are TRBV7-8 and TRBJ2-7; 8 positions agree with TRBD2. Germline V gene data show CDR1 as SGHVS and CDR2 as FQNEAQ. The CDR3 extends over 15 amino acids. The junction had 12 bases not matched to a gene; V was cut back by 4 bases and J by 7 bases. The CDR3 bases are TGTGCCAGCAGCTATCGGGAGGGGGTGGACGGGGAGCAGTACTTC. It yields the protein CASSYREGVDGEQYF.

The V and J genes are TRBV28 and TRBJ1-2; 7 bases map to TRBD1. The CDR3 has 12 residues. V trimming: 11 bases; J trimming: 7 bases; junction bases outside the gene matches: 10. CDR1 is MDHEN and CDR2 is SYDVKM in the germline V gene. CDR3 residues: CAHQGGDRGYTF. CDR3 sequence (DNA): TGTGCCCATCAAGGGGGCGACCGTGGCTACACCTTC.

This chain links TRBV11-2 with TRBJ2-1; TRBD2 agrees at 8 bases. The CDR3 consists of 17 residues. Losses at the gene ends were 1 base for V and 0 bases for J; bases not matched to a gene: 5. The germline CDR1 and CDR2 sequences are SGHAT and FQNNGV. CDR3 sequence: CASSLAVAGSSYNEQFF. As DNA, the CDR3 is TGTGCCAGCAGCTTAGCCGTAGCGGGGAGCTCCTACAATGAGCAGTTCTTC. The full variable domain, rest sourced from reference TRBV11-2 and TRBJ2-1, is EAGVAQSPRYKIIEKRQSVAFWCNPISGHATLYWYQQILGQGPKLLIQFQNNGVVDDSQLPKDRFSAERLKGVDSTLKIQPAKLEDSAVYLCASSLAVAGSSYNEQFFGPGTRLTVL.

The V gene is TRBV4-3, the J gene TRBJ1-2; 8 nucleotides align to TRBD1. V lost 4 bases, J lost 4 bases, and 2 bases stayed unmatched. This CDR3 region has 13 residues. Germline CDR1 and CDR2: LGHNA and YSLEER. This CDR3 is CASSPDRGYGYTF. The CDR3 nucleotides read TGCGCCAGCAGCCCAGACAGGGGCTATGGCTACACCTTC.

The rearrangement uses TRBV9 and TRBJ2-5, with TRBD2 matching over 8 bases. The last part of the DNA fits TRBJ2-7 better; the J call may be wrong. Germline lookup yields CDR1 SGDLS and CDR2 YYNGEE. The length of the CDR3 is 16 residues. CDR3 in DNA: TGTGCCAGCAGCGGGAATAGCGGGACCCTGTCCTACGAGCAGTACTTC. This sequence encodes CASSGNSGTLSYEQYF.